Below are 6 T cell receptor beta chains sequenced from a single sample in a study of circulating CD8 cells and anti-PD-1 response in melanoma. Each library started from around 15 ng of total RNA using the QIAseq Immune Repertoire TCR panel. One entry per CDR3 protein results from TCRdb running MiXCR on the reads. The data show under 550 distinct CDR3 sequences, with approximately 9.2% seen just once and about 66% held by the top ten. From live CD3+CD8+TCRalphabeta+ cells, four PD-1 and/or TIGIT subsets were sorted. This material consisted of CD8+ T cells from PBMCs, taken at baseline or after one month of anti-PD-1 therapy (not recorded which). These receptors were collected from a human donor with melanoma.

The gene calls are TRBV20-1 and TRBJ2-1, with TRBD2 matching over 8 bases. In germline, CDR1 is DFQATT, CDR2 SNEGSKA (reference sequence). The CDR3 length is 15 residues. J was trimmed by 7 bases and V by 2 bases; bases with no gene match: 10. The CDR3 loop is CSARPPPPGGNEQFF. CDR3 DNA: TGCAGTGCTAGACCACCCCCCCCGGGGGGGAATGAGCAGTTCTTC.

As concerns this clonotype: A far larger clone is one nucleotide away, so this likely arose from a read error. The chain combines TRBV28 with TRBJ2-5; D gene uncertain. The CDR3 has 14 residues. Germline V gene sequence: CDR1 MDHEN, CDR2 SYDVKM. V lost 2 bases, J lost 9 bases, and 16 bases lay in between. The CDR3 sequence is CASSLGSGFAAQYF. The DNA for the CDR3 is TGTGCCAGCAGTTTAGGATCAGGATTTGCGGCCCAGTACTTC.

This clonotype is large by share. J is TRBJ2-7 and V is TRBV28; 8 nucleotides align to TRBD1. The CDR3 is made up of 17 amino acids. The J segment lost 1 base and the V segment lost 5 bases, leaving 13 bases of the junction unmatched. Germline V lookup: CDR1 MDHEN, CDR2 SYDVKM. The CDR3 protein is CASSASPRQGWSYEQYF. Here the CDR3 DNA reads TGTGCCAGCAGTGCATCCCCGAGACAGGGGTGGTCCTACGAGCAGTACTTC.

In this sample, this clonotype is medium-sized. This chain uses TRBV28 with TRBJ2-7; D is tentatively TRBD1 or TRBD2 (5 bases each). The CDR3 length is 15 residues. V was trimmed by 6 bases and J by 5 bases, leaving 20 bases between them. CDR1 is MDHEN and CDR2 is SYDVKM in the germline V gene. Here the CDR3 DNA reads TGTGCCAGCAGCTGGGGCCTCGAGGGAGAGAACGAGCAGTACTTC. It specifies CASSWGLEGENEQYF.

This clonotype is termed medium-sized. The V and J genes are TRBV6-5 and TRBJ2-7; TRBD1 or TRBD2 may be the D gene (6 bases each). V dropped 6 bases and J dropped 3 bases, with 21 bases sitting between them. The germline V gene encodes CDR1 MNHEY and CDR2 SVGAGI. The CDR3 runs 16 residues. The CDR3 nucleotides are TGTGCCAGCAGCTCGCTAGTGGAAGGGGGGATCTACGAGCAGTACTTC. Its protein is CASSSLVEGGIYEQYF.

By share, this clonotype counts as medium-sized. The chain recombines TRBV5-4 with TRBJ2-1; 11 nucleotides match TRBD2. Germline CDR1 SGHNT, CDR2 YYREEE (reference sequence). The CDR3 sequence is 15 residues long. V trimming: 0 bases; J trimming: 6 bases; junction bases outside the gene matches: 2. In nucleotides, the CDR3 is TGTGCCAGCAGCTTGGGACTAGCGGGACCCAATGAGCAGTTCTTC. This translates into CASSLGLAGPNEQFF.